A single sample is the source of the 27 T cell receptor beta chains below, sequenced in a study of human T cells and chemical hapten exposure. Individual cDNA molecules each carried unique molecular identifiers attached by the library. TCRdb analysed the reads with MiXCR anew, one entry per CDR3 protein. This table has about 5,200 distinct CDR3 sequences, 50% to 65% appearing once. Treatment defined: therapeutic diphenylcyclopropenone sensitization with weekly scalp DPC. Sequenced material: whole blood, taken before DPC sensitization or 2, 6, or about 24 weeks after (not recorded which). These TCRs come from an adult with alopecia areata. Some clones in this sample may be carry-over from other donors' samples. This table probably holds off-target reads from a library built for another chain.

The gene calls are TRBV7-2 and TRBJ2-3, with D perhaps matching TRBD1 or TRBD2 (5 bases each). The V end lost 5 bases, the J end lost 3 bases, and 12 bases lay between the germline ends. This CDR3 has 14 residues. CDR1 and CDR2 from the germline V gene are SGHTA and FQGNSA. The CDR3 region is CASSPPGRTDTQYF. In DNA form, the CDR3 reads TGTGCCAGCAGCCCGCCGGGACGGACAGATACGCAGTATTTT.

V is TRBV11-3 and J is TRBJ2-3, with 10 bases matching TRBD2. V trimming: 4 bases; J trimming: 7 bases; junction bases outside the gene matches: 8. Germline V gene lookup returns CDR1 SGHNT and CDR2 YENEEA. This CDR3 region has 15 residues. CDR3 in DNA: TGTGCCAGCAGCTGGAAGCGGGAGGGCCGTTATACGCAGTATTTT. Amino acids: CASSWKREGRYTQYF.

The chain links TRBV20-1 to TRBJ2-7; the D gene is possibly TRBD1 (6 bases). In germline, CDR1 is DFQATT, CDR2 SNEGSKA (reference sequence). The V end was cut by 3 bases, the J end by 3 bases, with 15 bases between. CDR3 size: 14 residues. The CDR3 spells CSARGATLDYEQYF. DNA of the CDR3: TGCAGTGCTAGGGGGGCGACCCTCGACTACGAGCAGTACTTC.

The sample holds a few counts of this clonotype. The chain is built from TRBV29-1 and TRBJ2-7; tentative D call: TRBD2 (6 bases). V lost 4 bases and J lost 6, with 16 bases in between. CDR1 and CDR2 from the germline V gene are SQVTM and ANQGSEA. CDR3 size: 13 residues. The CDR3 bases are TGCAGCGTTGGCCTCGGGGGATACGTCGAGCAGTACTTC. As protein: CSVGLGGYVEQYF.

The chain couples TRBV6-6 to TRBJ2-7; possibly TRBD1 or TRBD2 for D (5 bases each). The germline V gene has CDR1 MNHNY and CDR2 SVGAGI (reference sequence). The CDR3 loop spans 12 amino acids. The V gene lost 8 bases and the J gene lost 2 bases, with 10 bases spanning the gap. CDR3 sequence: CASGPGPYEQYF. The CDR3 DNA sequence: TGTGCCAGCGGACCGGGGCCCTACGAGCAGTACTTC.

This clonotype was counted only a few times. This chain joins TRBV18 and TRBJ1-5; D not certain. V shed 3 bases and J shed 0 bases, with 6 bases lying between them. Germline assignment: CDR1 KGHSH and CDR2 LQKENI. The CDR3 contains 14 residues. CDR3 residues: CASSPLGSNQPQHF. The CDR3 coding sequence is TGTGCCAGCTCACCTCTCGGTAGCAATCAGCCCCAGCATTTT.

The sample holds a few counts of this clonotype. The V gene is TRBV12-3 or TRBV12-4, the J gene TRBJ2-7; tentatively, D is TRBD1 (6 bases). The CDR3 loop spans 14 amino acids. V gave up 7 bases and J gave up 1 base, with 14 bases separating them. In nucleotides, the CDR3 is TGTGCCAGCAATAAGAGGGGGTTTTCCTACGAGCAGTACTTC. This gives the protein CASNKRGFSYEQYF.

This rearrangement joins TRBV20-1 to TRBJ2-1; TRBD2 agrees at 9 bases. The CDR3 totals 13 residues. The J segment lost 6 bases and the V segment lost 5 bases, leaving 5 bases of the junction unmatched. Germline V lookup: CDR1 DFQATT, CDR2 SNEGSKA (reference sequence). DNA for the CDR3: TGCAGTGCTGGAGCGGGAGGTCTCAATGAGCAGTTCTTC. It specifies CSAGAGGLNEQFF.

The rearrangement joins TRBV11-2 to TRBJ2-7, with D perhaps matching TRBD1 (6 bases). V lost 4 bases and J 3 bases, leaving 13 bases between the germline ends. Germline V gives CDR1 SGHAT, CDR2 FQNNGV. The CDR3 runs to 14 residues. The CDR3 reads CASSSAGVGYEQYF. The CDR3 DNA sequence: TGTGCCAGCAGCTCAGCAGGGGTAGGCTACGAGCAGTACTTC.

This clonotype was counted a few times. The chain has TRBV7-2 and TRBJ2-5; possible D gene TRBD2, 7 bases. Per the germline V gene, CDR1 is SGHTA and CDR2 is FQGNSA. Trimming pared 3 bases from V and 4 bases from J, leaving 9 bases between. The length of the CDR3 is 13 residues. The CDR3, as DNA: TGTGCCAGCAGCTTGGGGGGGCGAGAGACCCAGTACTTC. Protein sequence: CASSLGGRETQYF.

This clonotype was observed a few times. This rearrangement joins TRBV6-2 or TRBV6-3 to TRBJ2-4; the D gene is possibly TRBD2 (6 bases). V lost 7 bases to trimming and J lost 0 bases, with 13 bases between them. The germline V gene encodes CDR1 MNHEY and CDR2 SVGEGT. The CDR3 has 15 residues. DNA for the CDR3: TGTGCCAGCAAGGGCGCGGGGTTAGCCAAAAACATTCAGTACTTC. Its translation is CASKGAGLAKNIQYF.

This clonotype was seen only once. This chain connects TRBV28 to TRBJ2-1; TRBD2 matches 8 bases. J was trimmed by 5 bases and V by 7 bases; bases with no gene match: 10. CDR3 length equals 15 residues. In germline, CDR1 is MDHEN, CDR2 SYDVKM. In nucleotides, the CDR3 is TGTGCCAGCAACCTGAGCGGGAGTCTCAACAATGAGCAGTTCTTC. It specifies CASNLSGSLNNEQFF.

The chain couples TRBV18 to TRBJ2-5; D remains unclear. The CDR3 is 14 amino acids. Germline CDR1 and CDR2: KGHSH and LQKENI. V lost 0 bases and J lost 3, with 8 bases in between. CDR3 residues: CASSPPSNKETQYF. CDR3 DNA sequence: TGTGCCAGCTCACCACCGAGTAATAAAGAGACCCAGTACTTC.

The genes are TRBV10-3 and TRBJ2-1; D is unclear. This CDR3 has 14 amino acids. Germline CDR1 reads ENHRY; CDR2 reads SYGVKD. V dropped 5 bases and J dropped 0 bases, with 8 bases sitting between them. CDR3 bases: TGTGCCATCAGTCAACAGAGCTCCTACAATGAGCAGTTCTTC. Its protein product is CAISQQSSYNEQFF.

This clonotype was detected only once. The CDR3 protein is CASSFSPADNEQFF. The CDR3, as DNA: TGTGCCAGCAGCTTTTCCCCGGCCGACAATGAGCAGTTCTTC. The chain combines TRBV11-3 with TRBJ2-1, with D hard to call. The CDR3 is 14 amino acids. Looked up from germline, CDR1 is SGHNT and CDR2 is YENEEA. V gave up 3 bases and J gave up 5 bases, with 11 bases separating them. Drawing the rest from reference TRBV11-3 and TRBJ2-1, the complete variable domain is EAGVVQSPRYKIIEKKQPVAFWCNPISGHNTLYWYLQNLGQGPELLIRYENEEAVDDSQLPKDRFSAERLKGVDSTLKIQPAELGDSAVYLCASSFSPADNEQFFGPGTRLTVL.

The CDR3 DNA reads as TGCAGTGCTAGGGGACTAGCGGTCCCTAAGGAGACCCAGTACTTC. Its protein product is CSARGLAVPKETQYF. This chain joins TRBV20-1 and TRBJ2-5; the match to TRBD2 covers 11 bases. The CDR3 runs to 15 residues. The trim removed 3 bases at V and 5 bases at J, leaving 8 bases unmatched. Germline V gene data show CDR1 as DFQATT and CDR2 as SNEGSKA (reference sequence).

The DNA for the CDR3 is TGTGCCAGCAGCCAAGATCAGCGGGCGGGTGCAATTCAGTACTTC. Amino acid sequence: CASSQDQRAGAIQYF. V is TRBV4-2 and J is TRBJ2-4; D is possibly TRBD2 (6 bases). The CDR3 covers 15 residues. The V gene lost 0 bases and the J gene lost 10 bases, with 16 bases spanning the gap. Germline V gene data show CDR1 as LGHNA and CDR2 as YNFKEQ.

This chain uses TRBV7-6 with TRBJ2-7; TRBD1 matches at 8 bases. The CDR3 spans 15 residues. Germline V gene sequence: CDR1 SGHVS, CDR2 FNYEAQ. V shed 0 bases and J 1 base; nucleotides not matched to a gene: 2. In nucleotides, the CDR3 is TGTGCCAGCAGCTTAGCGCAGGGGGCTTCCTACGAGCAGTACTTC. It is translated as CASSLAQGASYEQYF.

The chain joins TRBV2 to TRBJ2-3; 11 bases agree with TRBD1. The germline V gene has CDR1 SNHLY and CDR2 FYNNEI. CDR3 length equals 17 residues. With V trimmed by 6 bases and J by 0 bases, 8 bases remained unmatched. CDR3 protein: CASRRTGGGLSTDTQYF. The CDR3, as DNA: TGTGCCAGCAGGCGGACAGGGGGCGGTTTAAGCACAGATACGCAGTATTTT.

This clonotype was counted between two and nine times. The V and J genes are TRBV2 and TRBJ2-7, with 9 positions matching TRBD2. Germline CDR1 is SNHLY and CDR2 is FYNNEI. The CDR3 totals 16 residues. Trimming took 1 base from V and 4 from J; bases not matched to a gene: 8. CDR3 protein: CASSEGSLAGYYEQYF. The CDR3 nucleotides are TGTGCCAGCAGTGAAGGCAGTCTAGCGGGGTATTACGAGCAGTACTTC. Supplemented by reference TRBV2 and TRBJ2-7, the full variable domain reads EPEVTQTPSHQVTQMGQEVILRCVPISNHLYFYWYRQILGQKVEFLVSFYNNEISEKSEIFDDQFSVERPDGSNFTLKIRSTKLEDSAMYFCASSEGSLAGYYEQYFGPGTRLTVT.

This clonotype came up once. This chain links TRBV25-1 with TRBJ2-1; no reliable D call. Germline assignment: CDR1 MGHDK and CDR2 SYGVNS. The CDR3 contains 13 residues. With 4 bases removed from V and 7 bases from J, the gap between germline ends came to 11 bases. CDR3 amino acids: CASSAVTINEQFF. The CDR3 DNA is TGTGCCAGCAGTGCGGTCACTATAAATGAGCAGTTCTTC.

The genes are TRBV4-2 and TRBJ2-1, with TRBD2 matching over 11 bases. The CDR3 is 15 amino acids. The V and J ends lost 6 bases and 6 bases, in that order; junction bases with no gene match: 7. Germline CDR1 LGHNA, CDR2 YNFKEQ. DNA for the CDR3: TGTGCCAGCAGTCCGCTAGCGGGAGGTGGCAATGAGCAGTTCTTC. As protein: CASSPLAGGGNEQFF.

The rearrangement links TRBV7-2 to TRBJ2-5; D gene uncertain. Trimming removed 5 bases from V and 5 bases from J, with 18 bases in between. Germline V gives CDR1 SGHTA, CDR2 FQGNSA. This CDR3 comprises 15 residues. The DNA for the CDR3 is TGTGCCAGCAGCCCGCTTGCCCGGAGTAGGGAGACCCAGTACTTC. It encodes CASSPLARSRETQYF.

V usage is TRBV2 and J usage is TRBJ1-1; D not resolved. V lost 3 bases to trimming and J lost 4 bases, with 12 bases between them. Per the germline V gene, CDR1 is SNHLY and CDR2 is FYNNEI. This CDR3 region has 14 residues. The DNA of the CDR3 is TGTGCCAGCAGTGAGACGGATGTAGTCACTGAAGCTTTCTTT. Translating gives CASSETDVVTEAFF.

This clonotype has only a few counts. The V call is TRBV12-3 or TRBV12-4, the J call TRBJ2-7, with D perhaps being TRBD1 or TRBD2 (7 bases each). The length of the CDR3 is 15 residues. V lost 3 bases and J 0 bases, leaving 12 bases between the germline ends. CDR3 region: CASSFRRGGSYEQYF. The CDR3 nucleotides read TGTGCCAGCAGTTTCCGCAGGGGGGGCTCCTACGAGCAGTACTTC.

In its sample, this clonotype was seen a few times. The rearrangement uses TRBV7-3 and TRBJ2-7; perhaps TRBD2 as D (6 bases). Germline V lookup: CDR1 SGHTA, CDR2 FQGTGA. There are 15 residues in the CDR3. Trimming left V 5 bases short and J 4 bases short, with 18 bases between. DNA for the CDR3: TGTGCCAGCAGCCAAGCTAGGGCGGGGCCTTACGAGCAGTACTTC. Translated: CASSQARAGPYEQYF.

V gene TRBV11-2 combines with J gene TRBJ2-3; D not resolved. The CDR3 loop spans 15 amino acids. Per germline, CDR1 SGHAT and CDR2 FQNNGV. Trimming cost V 4 bases and J 2 bases, with 13 bases left between them. CDR3 nucleotide sequence: TGTGCCAGCAGCTCCCCGGGTCCCTACACAGATACGCAGTATTTT. Residues: CASSSPGPYTDTQYF.